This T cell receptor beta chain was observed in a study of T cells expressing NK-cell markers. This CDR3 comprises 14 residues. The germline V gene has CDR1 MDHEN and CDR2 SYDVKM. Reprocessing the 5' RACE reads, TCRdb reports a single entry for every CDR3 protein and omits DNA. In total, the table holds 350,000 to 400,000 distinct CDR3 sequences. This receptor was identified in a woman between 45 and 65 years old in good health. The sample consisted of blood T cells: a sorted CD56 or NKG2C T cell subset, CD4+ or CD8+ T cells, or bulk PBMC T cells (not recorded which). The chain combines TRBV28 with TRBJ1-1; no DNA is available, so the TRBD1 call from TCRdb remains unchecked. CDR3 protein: CATGAGQLNTEAFF.